These T cell receptor beta chains were read from a single sample in a study of blood T cell repertoires in COVID-19. Assay: immunoSEQ multiplex PCR; the TCRdb copy retains only in-frame clones and omits some. The sample shows about 400,000 clones, about 90% of them seen only once. The material sequenced was PBMCs or T cells enriched from blood (not recorded which). The receptors here all came from a woman between 25 and 40 years old who had recovered from COVID-19. The conserved cysteine and the conserved F or W are not part of the CDR3 here. The D gene is left open where the match is weak.

V,D,J,CDR3
TRBV11-2,TRBD1,TRBJ1-4,ASSYQGAREEKLF
TRBV30,TRBD1,TRBJ2-7,AWYQQGGSNEQY
TRBV7-3,-,TRBJ2-1,ASSPRVGDEQF
TRBV5-1,-,TRBJ2-3,ASSEGTSLSADTQY
TRBV24-1,TRBD1,TRBJ2-3,ATSDPTTGAGTDTQY
TRBV14,-,TRBJ2-7,ASSQDWSGKQY
TRBV2,-,TRBJ2-2,ASRAGSNTGELF
TRBV7-2,TRBD1,TRBJ2-1,ASSRDRGSYNEQF
TRBV13,-,TRBJ2-1,ASSQVTVSYNEQF
TRBV5-1,TRBD2,TRBJ2-5,ASSTSSGGVTGETQY
TRBV19,TRBD1,TRBJ2-7,ASTPRGTGELGEQY
TRBV18,TRBD1,TRBJ1-2,ASSPGQGVGYT
TRBV19,-,TRBJ1-5,ASHMMGAAQPQH
TRBV13,-,TRBJ2-1,ASSLYMRLESKSSYNEQF
TRBV3-1/TRBV3-2,TRBD1,TRBJ1-6,ASSQPGQGNSPLH
TRBV9,-,TRBJ2-1,ASSVSGSSSYNEQF
TRBV9,TRBD2,TRBJ2-7,ASSLGLAGAWGDEQY
TRBV5-1,TRBD2,TRBJ2-1,ASSLEGTTRNEQF
TRBV29-1,TRBD1,TRBJ2-5,SAKGQLETQY
TRBV4-1,TRBD2,TRBJ2-1,ASSQDGWTSGKNEQF
TRBV9,TRBD1,TRBJ1-5,ASSVPAGGSQPQH
TRBV11-2,TRBD1,TRBJ1-2,ASSLKRTGVYGYT
TRBV13,TRBD2,TRBJ2-1,ASSPSGLAGVSEQF
TRBV6-1,-,TRBJ2-2,ASSEGDINTGELF
TRBV7-8,TRBD2,TRBJ2-1,ASSFSGRAVNEQF
TRBV19,-,TRBJ1-5,ASSPTSVQPQH
TRBV5-6,TRBD1,TRBJ2-2,ASSPRTGGIGELF
TRBV6-4,-,TRBJ2-2,ASSGFANTGELF
TRBV11-1,-,TRBJ1-1,ASSLTDREMGTEAF
TRBV3-1/TRBV3-2,TRBD1,TRBJ2-1,ASSPLPGGSEQF
TRBV3-1/TRBV3-2,-,TRBJ2-7,ASSHGGGGYEQY
TRBV5-4,-,TRBJ2-1,ASSAGQNEQF
TRBV25-1,-,TRBJ2-2,ASSEYLTGELF
TRBV13,TRBD2,TRBJ2-1,ASSLVSGGLSSYNEQF
TRBV6-5,TRBD1,TRBJ2-7,ASSPGTGSYEQY
TRBV6-5,-,TRBJ2-5,ASSYVQGRQETQY
TRBV19,-,TRBJ1-1,ASNQGPGNTEAF
TRBV30,-,TRBJ1-1,AWKRGQTEEAF
TRBV18,-,TRBJ1-2,ASSRQTGRGVEGT
TRBV2,-,TRBJ1-3,ASSGNLAGSGNTIY
TRBV6-5,-,TRBJ1-3,ASSYVGVGNTIY
TRBV28,-,TRBJ2-7,ASSFVSKGFYEQY
TRBV6-2/TRBV6-3,-,TRBJ1-6,ASSRDRQDNSPLH
TRBV5-1,-,TRBJ1-1,ASSPWGENTEAF
TRBV24-1,TRBD1,TRBJ2-1,ATRTTGQGADNEQF